These 26 T cell receptor beta chains were sequenced from one sample in a study of blood T cells in healthy people across ages. With a J-beta primer mix and a sample-barcoded 5' primer, a second PCR ran about 7 to 12 cycles. TCRdb reprocessed the 5' RACE reads with MiXCR, giving one entry per CDR3 protein. The table lists roughly 700,000 distinct CDR3 sequences, roughly 49% of them singletons. The sequenced sample was blood. All receptors come from a woman aged 55-70 years in good health.

Only a few counts were recorded for this clonotype. The chain carries TRBV7-8 and TRBJ1-6, with D tentatively TRBD1 (6 bases). V lost 5 bases and J 8 bases, leaving 22 bases between the germline ends. Germline CDR1 is SGHVS and CDR2 is FQNEAQ. This CDR3 has 17 residues. The CDR3 region is CASSPQRGAGNYSPLHF. CDR3 nucleotide sequence: TGTGCCAGCAGCCCACAGAGGGGGGCGGGGAATTATTCACCCCTCCACTTT.

The chain links TRBV11-2 to TRBJ1-1, with 8 bases that match TRBD1. CDR3 length equals 15 residues. The V segment lost 6 bases and the J segment 5 bases; nucleotides outside the gene matches: 11. Per the germline V gene, CDR1 is SGHAT and CDR2 is FQNNGV. In DNA, the CDR3 is TGTGCCAGCAGAGCGACCAGGGGGCGCGGTACTGAAGCTTTCTTT. This gives the protein CASRATRGRGTEAFF. Drawing the rest from reference TRBV11-2 and TRBJ1-1, the complete variable domain is EAGVAQSPRYKIIEKRQSVAFWCNPISGHATLYWYQQILGQGPKLLIQFQNNGVVDDSQLPKDRFSAERLKGVDSTLKIQPAKLEDSAVYLCASRATRGRGTEAFFGQGTRLTVV.

This rearrangement joins TRBV20-1 to TRBJ2-7, with D possibly TRBD2 on 5 matching bases. V was clipped by 3 bases and J by 2 bases, with 14 bases between them. The CDR3 runs 14 residues. From germline, CDR1 is DFQATT and CDR2 SNEGSKA (reference sequence). The CDR3 spells CSASSGGRPYEQYF. The CDR3 bases are TGCAGTGCTAGCTCCGGCGGGCGACCCTACGAGCAGTACTTC.

With respect to this clonotype: A read error may account for a junction end that differs from germline. V usage is TRBV7-9 and J usage is TRBJ2-1, with a weak D call TRBD2 (5 bases). Looked up from germline, CDR1 is SEHNR and CDR2 is FQNEAQ (reference sequence). This CDR3 is 16 amino acids long. The CDR3 DNA reads as TGTGCCAGCAGCTTATCTGCGGGCAGCTCCTGCAATGAGCAGTTCTTC. Translating gives CASSLSAGSSCNEQFF.

The rearrangement uses TRBV28 and TRBJ2-2, with 9 bases lining up with TRBD2. The ends lost 1 base at V and 1 base at J; junction bases unmatched: 1. Germline-derived CDR1 and CDR2 are MDHEN and SYDVKM. CDR3 size: 16 residues. The CDR3 is CASSLFSGRNTGELFF. CDR3 sequence (DNA): TGTGCCAGCAGTTTATTTAGCGGGAGGAACACCGGGGAGCTGTTTTTT.

This chain uses TRBV6-2 or TRBV6-3 with TRBJ2-5; maybe TRBD2 (5 bases). Near its end, the DNA agrees better with TRBJ2-1, so the J call may be wrong. The CDR3 has 12 residues. Germline V gene lookup returns CDR1 MNHEY and CDR2 SVGEGT. The DNA of the CDR3 is TGTGCCAGCGGGAGATGGCAAGAGACCCAGTTCTTC. Its translation is CASGRWQETQFF.

J is TRBJ2-3 and V is TRBV12-3 or TRBV12-4; 14 nucleotides agree with TRBD2. This CDR3 region has 17 residues. Germline trimming cut 5 bases from V and 8 bases from J; bases unmatched to any gene: 12. The CDR3 spells CASSARGLAGESATQYF. The CDR3 nucleotides read TGTGCCAGCAGTGCCCGGGGACTAGCGGGGGAATCGGCTACGCAGTATTTT.

This clonotype was seen only once. This rearrangement joins TRBV6-6 to TRBJ2-3, with D possibly matching TRBD2 (6 bases). V lost 6 bases and J lost 1, with 20 bases in between. CDR1 and CDR2 from the germline V gene are MNHNY and SVGAGI (reference sequence). The CDR3 contains 17 residues. The CDR3 DNA reads TGTGCCAGCAGCCGGGCCGGGAGCGGAGCGGGCACAGATACGCAGTATTTT. Residues: CASSRAGSGAGTDTQYF.

Details on this clonotype: One end of the junction is discordant with germline, which a read error may explain. The chain couples TRBV2 to TRBJ2-5; 10 bases align to TRBD1. The germline V gene encodes CDR1 SNHLY and CDR2 FYNNEI. There are 14 residues in the CDR3. The CDR3 here is CVSSGTGAGETQYF. CDR3 DNA: TGTGTCAGCAGCGGGACAGGGGCTGGGGAGACCCAGTACTTC.

The V and J genes are TRBV4-1 and TRBJ2-7; no clear D. Trimming removed 2 bases from V and 5 bases from J, with 13 bases in between. This CDR3 spans 14 amino acids. CDR1 is MGHRA, CDR2 YSYEKL, per germline. Here the CDR3 DNA reads TGCGCCAGCAGCCAATTGACGAGTAGGGACGAGCAGTACTTC. Amino acid sequence: CASSQLTSRDEQYF.

V gene TRBV6-5 combines with J gene TRBJ2-1; D unresolved. Per germline, CDR1 MNHEY and CDR2 SVGAGI. Trimming shortened V by 6 bases and J by 6 bases, and 12 bases separated the two germline ends. This CDR3 region has 13 residues. The chain's CDR3 is CASSPPRPNEQFF. The DNA for the CDR3 is TGTGCCAGCAGCCCGCCGAGGCCCAATGAGCAGTTCTTC.

As to this clonotype: With a much larger clone just one base away, this may be a read error. The V and J genes are TRBV29-1 and TRBJ2-5; 7 nucleotides match TRBD2. Germline V lookup: CDR1 SQVTM, CDR2 ANQGSEA. V lost 7 bases to trimming and J lost 11 bases; unmatched junction nucleotides: 19. CDR3 length equals 14 residues. The CDR3 DNA sequence: TGCAGCGCCCGTCTAGCGGAAGCTACCTACGGGCAGTACTTC. Protein: CSARLAEATYGQYF.

This sequence joins TRBV27 and TRBJ2-5, with 9 bases lining up with TRBD2. This CDR3 region has 16 residues. In germline, CDR1 is MNHEY, CDR2 SMNVEV (reference sequence). V shed 4 bases, J shed 11 bases, and the junction held 17 bases outside the gene matches. The CDR3 bases are TGTGCCAGCAGTTGGGGAGCGGGAGGCTTATACAATGAGCAGTACTTC. Protein product: CASSWGAGGLYNEQYF.

This clonotype was seen a handful of times. This chain joins TRBV21-1 and TRBJ2-1; no check of the table's D call, TRBD2, against the DNA was made. TRBV21-1 is a pseudogene segment. CDR3 size: 23 residues. The CDR3 DNA is TGTGCCAGCAGCAATAGGTCATTCCGGGGACTAGCGGGCGTACTACAGGTCTACAATGAGCAGTTCTTC. Translation gives CASSNRSFRGLAGVLQVYNEQFF.

The V call is TRBV25-1, the J call TRBJ2-3; no clear D. Trimming pared 4 bases from V and 1 base from J, leaving 6 bases between. The germline CDR1 and CDR2 sequences are MGHDK and SYGVNS. The length of the CDR3 is 13 residues. CDR3 residues: CASSAPGTDTQYF. Written as DNA, the CDR3 is TGTGCCAGCAGTGCCCCGGGCACAGATACGCAGTATTTT.

The chain links TRBV11-2 to TRBJ2-3, with 8 nucleotides matching TRBD1. J lost 0 bases, V lost 6 bases, and 8 bases had no gene match. The CDR3 is 16 residues long. Germline lookup yields CDR1 SGHAT and CDR2 FQNNGV. This CDR3 is CASRPTGGPSTDTQYF. CDR3 in DNA: TGTGCCAGCAGACCTACAGGGGGACCTAGCACAGATACGCAGTATTTT. Full variable domain (rest looked up from reference TRBV11-2 and TRBJ2-3): EAGVAQSPRYKIIEKRQSVAFWCNPISGHATLYWYQQILGQGPKLLIQFQNNGVVDDSQLPKDRFSAERLKGVDSTLKIQPAKLEDSAVYLCASRPTGGPSTDTQYFGPGTRLTVL.

The V gene is TRBV28, the J gene TRBJ1-1; 9 nucleotides match TRBD1. The germline CDR1 and CDR2 sequences are MDHEN and SYDVKM. This CDR3 is built from 15 residues. The trim removed 6 bases at V and 1 base at J, leaving 6 bases unmatched. The chain's CDR3 is CASRRQGVRNTEAFF. The CDR3 region has the DNA TGTGCCAGCAGAAGACAGGGGGTGAGGAACACTGAAGCTTTCTTT.

The chain uses TRBV3-1 and TRBJ1-2; weak D call: TRBD1 (5 bases). CDR1 is LGHDT and CDR2 is YNNKEL in the germline V gene (reference sequence). The V end was cut by 1 base, the J end by 2 bases, with 11 bases between. This CDR3 has 15 amino acids. This chain's CDR3 is CASSQGTGRNYGYTF. In nucleotides, the CDR3 is TGTGCCAGCAGCCAAGGGACGGGACGGAACTATGGCTACACCTTC.

This clonotype has just a few counts. As DNA, the CDR3 is TGCGCCAGCAGCTTGGCTACGGACGGCGGGGCCAACGTCCTGACTTTC. Protein sequence: CASSLATDGGANVLTF. The V and J genes are TRBV5-1 and TRBJ2-6, with D unresolved. Trimming took 0 bases from V and 4 from J, leaving 11 bases between them. The CDR3 is 16 residues long. The germline V gene encodes CDR1 SGHRS and CDR2 YFSETQ.

This clonotype was seen only a few times. The rearrangement links TRBV20-1 to TRBJ2-3; TRBD2 matches at 9 bases. V shed 2 bases and J 2 bases; nucleotides not matched to a gene: 8. The CDR3 spans 16 residues. The germline gives CDR1 DFQATT, CDR2 SNEGSKA (reference sequence). The CDR3 protein is CSARLVTSGLTDTQYF. CDR3 bases: TGCAGTGCTAGATTGGTGACTAGCGGACTCACAGATACGCAGTATTTT.

J is TRBJ2-1 and V is TRBV7-3, with 8 bases aligning to TRBD2. The length of the CDR3 is 14 residues. Germline V gene lookup returns CDR1 SGHTA and CDR2 FQGTGA. With 5 bases clipped from V and 4 bases from J, the junction kept 4 bases outside the gene matches. The CDR3 sequence is CASSVTSDYNEQFF. The CDR3 nucleotides read TGTGCCAGCAGCGTGACTAGCGATTACAATGAGCAGTTCTTC.

This chain uses TRBV7-9 with TRBJ2-5; D unclear. This CDR3 is built from 15 residues. The germline gives CDR1 SEHNR, CDR2 FQNEAQ (reference sequence). Trimming took 1 base from V and 4 from J, leaving 13 bases between them. In DNA form, the CDR3 reads TGTGCCAGCAGCTTAGATGGGGTAGTCGGAGAGACCCAGTACTTC. Translating it yields CASSLDGVVGETQYF.

This clonotype was seen a handful of times. The chain couples TRBV6-1 to TRBJ2-4; D might be TRBD2 (6 bases). The last part of the DNA fits TRBJ2-5 better; the J call may be wrong. This CDR3 comprises 13 residues. Germline CDR1 and CDR2: MNHNS and SASEGT. CDR3 protein: CASSEPGLETQYF. For the CDR3, the DNA is TGTGCCAGCAGTGAACCGGGACTAGAGACCCAGTACTTC.

The chain recombines TRBV29-1 with TRBJ2-5; D gene unclear. From germline, CDR1 is SQVTM and CDR2 ANQGSEA. This CDR3 has 11 residues. The ends were cut back, 7 bases at V and 13 bases at J, with 19 bases in the middle. Here the CDR3 DNA reads TGCAGCGCCGAACCGCGGCCGGAGACGTACTTC. It encodes CSAEPRPETYF.

The chain couples TRBV4-3 to TRBJ1-2, with a possible D match to TRBD1 (6 bases). Deletions cut 5 bases from V and 4 bases from J, with 14 bases between. The germline gives CDR1 LGHNA, CDR2 YSLEER. The length of the CDR3 is 14 residues. CDR3 DNA: TGCGCCAGCAGCGCTGAGGGGGAGGTCTATGGCTACACCTTC. It yields the protein CASSAEGEVYGYTF.

V and J are TRBV20-1 and TRBJ1-6; D might be TRBD1 (6 bases). This CDR3 spans 14 amino acids. The V and J ends lost 3 bases and 13 bases respectively, with 19 bases between them. In germline, CDR1 is DFQATT, CDR2 SNEGSKA (reference sequence). CDR3 residues: CSASLSQGYCPLHF. CDR3 coding DNA: TGCAGTGCTAGCCTGAGTCAGGGGTATTGTCCCCTCCACTTT.